This T cell receptor (beta chain) was obtained from a study of radiation and T cells in renal cell carcinoma. Time point here: blood 2 weeks post-SBRT. Sample treatment: 15 Gy SBRT to primary tumor, nephrectomy 4 weeks later. After SBRT, blood was collected at 2 and 4 weeks, plus baseline. Germline CDR1 reads MNHNY; CDR2 reads SVGAGI (reference sequence). CDR3 length equals 14 residues. Trimming removed 2 bases at V and 1 base at J, with 8 bases between. TCRdb's table, derived via immunoSEQ multiplex PCR, lists solely in-frame clones and lacks some. Of 150,000 to 160,000 clones detected, roughly 87% appear once; the ten largest clones hold about an eighth.

The source is a woman between 50 and 59 years old with renal cell carcinoma. The input for sequencing was blood, taken from a patient whose treatment included radiotherapy and nephrectomy. This chain connects TRBV6-6 to TRBJ2-5; D unclear. CDR3 sequence (DNA): TGTGCCAGCAGTTACGGACGCGTCCAAGAGACCCAGTACTTC. Its protein is CASSYGRVQETQYF.